This paragraph reports one T cell receptor beta chain. Its antigen remains undetermined. Per-nucleotide qualities are absent, and no much larger clonotype sits a single base away. The cohort was made up of around 720 healthy bone marrow donors. All cohort members were sampled while nominally healthy, although unrecorded immune exposures were likely present. The donor was CMV seronegative and belonged to the group of over 300 seronegative cohort members. Every donor gave a peripheral blood sample, and the peripheral blood mononuclear cells from that sample were used for TCR beta sequencing. The Qiagen DNeasy Blood Extraction Kit was used to extract genomic DNA from the blood cell samples. The library was built by means of the immunoSEQ multiplex PCR assay. The multiplex PCR relied on a mix of 60 forward primers for TCR Vbeta segments and 13 reverse primers for TCR Jbeta segments. The CDR3 region of rearranged TCR beta genes was amplified from genomic DNA with a multiplex PCR assay. The amplified TCR beta libraries were sequenced on the Illumina HiSeq System as 87-base-pair reads. Per the source publication's procedure: Across the 670 or so repertoires, a later analysis counted some 80 million unique TCR beta chains, roughly 11 million of which were shared by at least two donors. Raw reads were error-corrected and collapsed into unique sequences by a nearest-neighbor algorithm in which closely related sequences were merged to remove PCR and sequencing errors. To assign V, D and J gene segments, CDR3 sequences were aligned to IMGT reference sequences. For a sequence to be retained, at least a six-nucleotide match to both a V gene segment and a J gene segment was required. A rearrangement counted as productive if the CDR3 had no stop codons and remained in frame with V and J, and every other rearrangement counted as non-productive. Following IMGT convention, CDR3 was defined as the stretch from the second conserved V-encoded cysteine to the conserved J-encoded phenylalanine. The earlier analysis of 587 of the donors excluded sequences that lacked an unambiguous match to a single V gene segment. In an earlier analysis of some 590 of the donors, a V segment was called functional when productive rearrangements were above 56.7%, and segregating when the standard deviation between donors exceeded 5%. A statistical classification framework was developed to diagnose cytomegalovirus status using the catalog of TCR beta chain sequences. V and J gene assignment, in a later analysis, came from comparing TCR nucleotide sequences with IMGT/GENE-DB human TR gene sequences. The TCRdist pipeline was used in a later analysis to assign CDR3 sequences and most-parsimonious VDJ recombination scenarios. In a later analysis, each TCR beta chain was defined by its CDR3 amino acid sequence together with its V-gene family, and reads without a unique V-gene family were excluded. As a way to deal with suspected cross-contamination and a sequencing artifact, a later analysis dropped roughly 620 nucleotide sequences that were highly shared and had low generation probability. A later analysis calculated a clonal expansion index for each public chain from normalized within-repertoire ranks of inferred template counts. In a later analysis, generation probabilities were computed using a VDJ recombination model fitted to out-of-frame rearrangements, and the results were checked against IGoR. A later analysis scored TCR-TCR, TCR-HLA and TCR-CMV co-occurrence with hypergeometric tests, applying a repertoire-size bias correction to TCR pairs. A later analysis estimated false discovery rates by permuting HLA or CMV assignments 20 times. In a later analysis, co-occurring TCRs were grouped using DBSCAN, with TCRdist sequence similarity added in when clustering inside HLA-allele-positive subsets. For co-occurrence clustering, repertoires with fewer than 30,000 or more than 120,000 public chains were excluded, along with 5 or 6 repertoires with anomalous nucleotide sharing. Held by TCRdb, this immuneACCESS table contains in-frame sequences only and omits some clones. Under half of the omission traces to an unresolved V gene where checked; the cause of the rest is unknown. V, J and clone size reflect that table, while D and trimming were determined from the DNA. The sample has roughly 130,000 clones on record, about three quarters of them singletons. About 1.7% of the sample is held by the ten biggest clonotypes.

The sample is drawn from a study of cytomegalovirus exposure and HLA in healthy donors (dated by TCRdb to about 2017). Regarding the complete study: An earlier analysis of roughly 630 of the donors reported more than 250 Gb of sequence data and around 120 million unique TCR beta sequences from roughly 180 million T cells. About 280 gigabases of sequencing data and 80 million or so unique TCR sequences were included in an early release covering several hundred HLA-typed donors. The genetic ancestry cluster associated with self-reported Caucasian donors included around 76% of the roughly 400 genotyped donors. The study aimed to test whether signatures of past pathogen exposure could be identified by cataloging public T cell receptors. The study used immunosequencing to profile the T cell repertoires of approximately 630 subjects and linked those repertoires to cytomegalovirus serostatus. Besides the first cohort of under 700 subjects, a separate validation cohort made up of 120 or so different subjects was used. To predict cytomegalovirus infection status, the study combined high-throughput TCR immunosequencing, statistical association of individual TCRs with disease status, and machine learning. A later analysis re-analyzed previously published TCR beta repertoires from approximately 700 donors and added high-resolution HLA genotyping to study TCR occurrence patterns. Rather than using new phenotypic data, the later analysis identified candidate immune exposures from TCR beta sequences and from how often those sequences occurred across donors. In an earlier analysis of a few hundred of the donors, high-throughput TCR beta sequencing was used to judge whether each TCR beta V gene segment behaved as functional or pseudogenic. Donor age, sex, ethnicity and CMV serostatus were collected together with the repertoire data. In a later genetic analysis, genome-wide SNP genotypes for about 55% of the roughly 670 donors were used, and that subset was treated as a discovery cohort. All discovery cohort repertoires had been generated on a single sequencing platform. HLA typing covered class I and class II loci at four-digit resolution. Typing coverage differed by locus: A, B, C, DRB1 and DQB1 were typed in roughly 620-630 donors, DQA1 in 522, DPA1 in some 570, and DPB1 in 400 to 480. Roughly 5 DR-DQ haplotypes were handled as single units for association and clustering, since linkage in the cohort was strong. On average, roughly 250,000 unique TCR beta nucleotide sequences were sequenced per donor among 398 genotyped donors of the cohort, with 15% to 20% of those sequences being non-productive. Paper-wide results and their limitations: A later analysis found that TCR association rates varied across HLA loci, with DRB1 alleles showing the most associated TCRs and HLA-C alleles the fewest. A cluster of highly shared sequence variants was judged likely to be a technical artifact of the sequencing pipeline. The 87-base-pair reads could not distinguish some IMGT-functional V segments, including TRBV6-2 and TRBV6-3, so those segments were excluded. When HLA alleles, especially DR and DQ, strongly co-occurred, TCR associations were difficult to assign to individual alleles. The presence/absence analyses assumed that sequencing depth was roughly uniform across donors, and that assumption may not be true. Most CMV-associated TCR beta chains appeared to be HLA-restricted in a later analysis, and the HLA associations seemed to be driven largely by CMV exposure. Several of the top co-occurrence clusters appeared to be linked to parvovirus B19, influenza, CMV and Epstein-Barr virus, according to a later analysis. A further reported finding was that TCR beta sequences accurately predicted the HLA-A and HLA-B alleles for most subjects in the first cohort. In an earlier analysis of about 550 of the donors, most TCR beta V segments were observed in productive rearrangements about 87% or about 30% of the time, broadly matching IMGT annotations. The study listed 150 to 200 TCR beta chains as associated with cytomegalovirus. In vitro tests confirmed that a few of the cytomegalovirus-associated TCR beta chains recognize cytomegalovirus antigens. Linkage disequilibrium might explain the correlated functional status among segregating V segments, but an unknown experimental factor could not be excluded. The authors suggested that the approach could potentially be generalized to other disease states and immunological phenotypes. The only immune exposure information available for the cohort was CMV serostatus. The classifier was reported to diagnose cytomegalovirus status with high specificity and sensitivity in both the original cohort and the validation cohort. Over 15 rarely observed V segments, including chromosome 9 orphons, were excluded from the earlier analysis of approximately 600 of the donors because counts were too low. A later analysis associated roughly 17,000 TCR beta sequences with specific HLA alleles at a false discovery rate of 0.05. While some public TCRs were present in many individuals, most TCR sequences turned up only very rarely across donors. In a later genetic analysis, a missense DCLRE1C variant was associated with V-gene and J-gene trimming of TCR beta chains, and the association was replicated in an independent cohort. Because HLA typing was missing for some donors at each locus, association tests included only the typed subset. In a later analysis, HLA-associated TCR beta chains showed more clonal expansion and lower generation probabilities than non-associated chains that were equally common. A later genetic analysis reported fewer N-insertions in productive TCRs among donors in an Asian-associated ancestry cluster than the roughly 700-donor mean. This cohort had only TCR beta chains sequenced, and the lack of alpha or paired-chain data limited which features could be detected.

The CDR3 has 14 amino acids, counting the end cysteine and phenylalanine. Here the CDR3 DNA is all that survives: 42 bases in frame from base 1. Cut back by 1 base and 5 bases, the V and J ends lie 9 bases apart. CDR1 and CDR2 (SEHNR, FQNEAQ) derive from the germline V gene (reference sequence). The rearrangement joined TRBV7-9 to TRBJ1-5; the D segment cannot be called with confidence. This clonotype was sampled from a man between 40 and 49 years old in good health and CMV-seronegative. The sample comprised PBMCs. The DNA sequence is as follows: TGTGCCAGCAGCTTAGGGGCCATCTATCAGCCCCAGCATTTT. Its protein reads: CASSLGAIYQPQHF.